The clone carrying this TCR beta chain appeared once. In the source study's methods: Reference gene primers were amplified, and this amplification served to estimate nucleated cell counts. Libraries were prepared by immunoSEQ multiplex PCR; TCRdb keeps only in-frame clonotypes and omits some of them. V and J calls and clone size follow that table, whereas D and trimming were derived from the DNA. The sample lists under 150,000 clones; approximately 83% were seen once. This sample stems from a study of blood T cell repertoires in COVID-19. Study-level background: Sample material is recorded as cDNA or gDNA derived from T cells, B-cell-depleted T cells, or PBMCs.

There are 15 residues in the CDR3. Germline CDR1 MNHEY, CDR2 SVGEGT. With 4 bases removed from V and 0 bases from J, the gap between germline ends came to 10 bases. The receptor comes from a man at least 80 years old with acute or convalescent COVID-19. Material for sequencing was peripheral blood. This chain links TRBV6-2 or TRBV6-3 with TRBJ2-1; tentative D call: TRBD1 (6 bases). The chain's CDR3 is CASSLWDNSYNEQFF. For the CDR3, the DNA is TGTGCCAGCAGTTTATGGGACAACTCCTACAATGAGCAGTTCTTC.